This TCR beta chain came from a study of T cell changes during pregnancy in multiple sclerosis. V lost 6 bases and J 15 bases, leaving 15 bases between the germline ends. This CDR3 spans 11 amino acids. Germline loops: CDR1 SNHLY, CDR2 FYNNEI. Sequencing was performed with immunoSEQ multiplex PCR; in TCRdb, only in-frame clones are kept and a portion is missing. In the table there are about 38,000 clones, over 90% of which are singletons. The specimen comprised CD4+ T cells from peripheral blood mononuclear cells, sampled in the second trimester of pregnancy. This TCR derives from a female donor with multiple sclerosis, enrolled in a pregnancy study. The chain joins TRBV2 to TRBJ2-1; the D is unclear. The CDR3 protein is CASSDRSVGFF. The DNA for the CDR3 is TGTGCCAGCAGCGACCGGAGCGTAGGGTTCTTC.